One sample yielded the 18 T cell receptor beta chains listed below, sequenced in a study of shared clonotypes between healthy human individuals. Clones were sequenced by immunoSEQ multiplex PCR, and TCRdb holds only the in-frame ones, with some missing. The sample has nearly 750,000 clones, 72% seen once. Sequencing used memory CD4+ T cells sorted from blood. Subset noted: CD45RA-negative fraction. These receptors were taken from a woman in her 30s in good health.

This clone came up a few times. The chain has TRBV5-1 and TRBJ1-4, with 8 nucleotides matching TRBD1. CDR3 length: 15 amino acids. J gave up 1 base and V 5 bases, and 4 bases lay outside the gene matches. Germline V gives CDR1 SGHRS, CDR2 YFSETQ. The CDR3 sequence is CASSHGQGTNEKLFF. CDR3 nucleotide sequence: TGCGCCAGCAGTCATGGACAGGGAACTAATGAAAAACTGTTTTTT.

The rearrangement links TRBV28 to TRBJ1-3; 7 nucleotides match TRBD1. The CDR3 covers 17 residues. V shed 4 bases, J shed 0 bases, and the junction held 9 bases outside the gene matches. Germline loops: CDR1 MDHEN, CDR2 SYDVKM. In DNA, the CDR3 is TGTGCCAGCAGTTCTCTAACCTCAGGGGGCTCTGGAAACACCATATATTTT. Amino acid sequence: CASSSLTSGGSGNTIYF.

The chain employs TRBV18 and TRBJ2-3; 10 nucleotides align to TRBD2. V dropped 1 base and J dropped 0; count of bases not matched to a gene: 4. The CDR3 sequence is 17 residues long. The germline CDR1 and CDR2 sequences are KGHSH and LQKENI. CDR3 in amino acids: CASSPLASGSSTDTQYF. The CDR3 coding sequence is TGTGCCAGCTCACCACTAGCTAGCGGGAGTAGCACAGATACGCAGTATTTT.

The J gene is TRBJ2-1, the V gene TRBV27; 10 bases are a match to TRBD2. From germline, CDR1 is MNHEY and CDR2 SMNVEV (reference sequence). V shed 4 bases and J 8 bases; nucleotides not matched to a gene: 11. The CDR3 has 16 residues. CDR3 sequence (DNA): TGTGCCAGCAGTTCACTTCAGCGGGAGGGCCGCGATGAGCAGTTCTTC. Residues: CASSSLQREGRDEQFF.

The V and J genes are TRBV7-9 and TRBJ1-6; D is unclear. The CDR3 has 15 residues. Germline V gene data show CDR1 as SEHNR and CDR2 as FQNEAQ (reference sequence). V was pared by 3 bases and J by 5 bases, with 11 bases between. CDR3 protein: CASSLDGVNNSPLHF. CDR3 nucleotides: TGTGCCAGCAGCTTGGACGGAGTAAATAATTCACCCCTCCACTTT.

This chain joins TRBV25-1 and TRBJ2-7, with D possibly matching TRBD1 (5 bases). The CDR3 is made up of 11 amino acids. Germline V gene sequence: CDR1 MGHDK, CDR2 SYGVNS. Between the trimmed V and J ends, which lost 3 bases and 7 bases, there was a span of 7 bases. The CDR3 protein is CASSDRDEQYF. The DNA of the CDR3 is TGTGCCAGCAGTGACAGGGATGAGCAGTACTTC.

J is TRBJ2-3 and V is TRBV19; 7 bases map to TRBD1. V lost 5 bases to trimming and J lost 3 bases; unmatched junction nucleotides: 5. This CDR3 region has 14 residues. The V gene's germline CDR1 is LNHDA and CDR2 SQIVND (reference sequence). The CDR3 is CASSHTGVTDTQYF. CDR3 sequence (DNA): TGTGCCAGTAGTCACACAGGGGTGACAGATACGCAGTATTTT.

The CDR3 region has the DNA TGTGCCAGCAGTGAATTCGGACCGCGCACAGATACGCAGTATTTT. Translation gives CASSEFGPRTDTQYF. This sequence joins TRBV2 and TRBJ2-3; D ambiguous. Trimming pared 2 bases from V and 1 base from J, leaving 10 bases between. The CDR3 has 15 residues. Germline V gene sequence: CDR1 SNHLY, CDR2 FYNNEI.

The table lists this clone with a few counts. The rearrangement joins TRBV29-1 to TRBJ2-7; 9 nucleotides agree with TRBD1. The CDR3 has 14 amino acids. V dropped 4 bases and J dropped 7; count of bases not matched to a gene: 11. Germline assignment: CDR1 SQVTM and CDR2 ANQGSEA. CDR3 DNA: TGCAGCGTTGTGATCCGGACAGGGGATAGGGAGCAGTACTTC. Protein sequence: CSVVIRTGDREQYF.

The rearrangement joins TRBV11-3 to TRBJ2-6, with TRBD1 identical over 10 bases. Losses at the gene ends were 5 bases for V and 4 bases for J; bases not matched to a gene: 5. The germline CDR1 and CDR2 sequences are SGHNT and YENEEA. The CDR3 has 16 residues. The CDR3 here is CASSQGQGTGANVLTF. In nucleotides, the CDR3 is TGTGCCAGCAGCCAGGGACAGGGGACAGGGGCCAACGTCCTGACTTTC.

The chain uses TRBV21-1 and TRBJ2-3; TRBD1 reflects the table's D call only, with no check against the DNA. TRBV21-1 has pseudogene status. The length of the CDR3 is 16 residues. In DNA, the CDR3 is TGTGCCAGCAACATATTCCCACACCAAGGGGCAGATACGCAGTATTTT. It translates to CASNIFPHQGADTQYF.

This chain links TRBV7-3 with TRBJ2-7, with D perhaps matching TRBD1 (6 bases). CDR3 length equals 13 residues. Trimming pared 5 bases from V and 0 bases from J, leaving 8 bases between. Germline V gene data show CDR1 as SGHTA and CDR2 as FQGTGA. CDR3 sequence reads: CASSATGSYEQYF. The CDR3, as DNA: TGTGCCAGCAGCGCGACAGGCTCCTACGAGCAGTACTTC.

This chain links TRBV5-1 with TRBJ2-5; D may match TRBD1 or TRBD2 (5 bases each). The CDR3 covers 15 residues. Germline V gives CDR1 SGHRS, CDR2 YFSETQ. Trimming stripped 4 bases from V and 2 bases from J, with 15 bases between. Here the CDR3 reads CASSATVGRQETQYF. CDR3 DNA: TGCGCCAGCAGCGCGACGGTGGGACGTCAAGAGACCCAGTACTTC.

Only a few counts were recorded for this clone. V is TRBV19 and J is TRBJ1-4, with a tentative D call TRBD1 (5 bases). V lost 6 bases and J lost 6, with 14 bases in between. The length of the CDR3 is 14 residues. Germline V gene sequence: CDR1 LNHDA, CDR2 SQIVND (reference sequence). CDR3 DNA sequence: TGTGCCAGTAGCGTCATGGCAGGGCATGAAAAACTGTTTTTT. As protein: CASSVMAGHEKLFF.

The sample holds many counts of this clone. This chain uses TRBV5-1 with TRBJ2-3, with 7 positions matching TRBD2. CDR1 SGHRS and CDR2 YFSETQ come from the germline V gene. This CDR3 comprises 16 residues. V trimming: 7 bases; J trimming: 0 bases; junction bases outside the gene matches: 11. The CDR3 region has the DNA TGCGCCAGCGGATCTAGCGGAGAGCCTAGCACAGATACGCAGTATTTT. Its translation is CASGSSGEPSTDTQYF. Supplemented by reference TRBV5-1 and TRBJ2-3, the full variable domain reads KAGVTQTPRYLIKTRGQQVTLSCSPISGHRSVSWYQQTPGQGLQFLFEYFSETQRNKGNFPGRFSGRQFSNSRSEMNVSTLELGDSALYLCASGSSGEPSTDTQYFGPGTRLTVL.

V gene TRBV30 combines with J gene TRBJ1-2, with 7 bases lining up with TRBD1. V was clipped by 3 bases and J by 1 base; unmatched bases: 5. The CDR3 runs 14 residues. CDR1 GTSNPN and CDR2 SVGIG come from the germline V gene (reference sequence). This CDR3 reads CAWSRGGINYGYTF. CDR3 sequence (DNA): TGTGCCTGGAGCAGAGGGGGCATTAACTATGGCTACACCTTC.

The chain has TRBV19 and TRBJ2-5; perhaps TRBD2 as D (7 bases). Germline V gene sequence: CDR1 LNHDA, CDR2 SQIVND (reference sequence). The CDR3 extends over 13 amino acids. V lost 5 bases to trimming and J lost 7 bases, with 14 bases between them. The CDR3 loop is CASSAGGPGTQYF. CDR3 bases: TGTGCCAGTAGTGCCGGGGGGCCGGGGACCCAGTACTTC.

The gene calls are TRBV5-1 and TRBJ2-1, with D possibly being TRBD1 (5 bases). The V gene lost 5 bases and the J gene lost 1 base, with 19 bases spanning the gap. CDR1 and CDR2 from the germline V gene are SGHRS and YFSETQ. This CDR3 has 17 residues. CDR3 nucleotides: TGCGCCAGCAGTATCTCATGGTCGGCAGGGTCCTACAATGAGCAGTTCTTC. Protein product: CASSISWSAGSYNEQFF.